Listed below are T cell receptor beta chains from one sample, sequenced in a study of T cell repertoires in cytomegalovirus infection. TCRdb re-derived calls from the reads in MiXCR, one entry per CDR3 protein. The sample has a few hundred thousand distinct CDR3 sequences, 34% seen once; the top ten hold approximately 15%. Antigens for these TCRs are unknown. Specimen: cultured PBMCs, collected from culture after CMV antigen stimulation. The source of these receptors is a human donor in good health (CMV status not recorded). Some clones in this sample may be carry-over from other donors' samples. The CDR3 runs from the conserved cysteine through the conserved F or W.

cdr3_aa,v_call
CASGPGDRVGEQFF,TRBV6-2/TRBV6-3
CATSRDPRGGSPLHF,TRBV15
CASSLAGSKNIQYF,TRBV28
CASSLRGASYNEQFF,TRBV7-8
CASSSNGFYGYTF,TRBV7-9
CASRMAMAGYEQYF,TRBV27
CASSLVSSALHNEQFF,TRBV11-2
CATSGGANEQFF,TRBV10-3
CASSSPRQARYGYTF,TRBV11-2
CASSGLADQETQYF,TRBV6-6
CASSIAASNEQFF,TRBV19
CASSLRVSGELFF,TRBV7-8
CASSLDVRYNEQFF,TRBV7-4
CASSWDRGSNQPQHF,TRBV7-2
CASSPLHGYTF,TRBV7-9
CSAMDDSGPSYNEQFF,TRBV29-1
CASSSGLAGYSDTQYF,TRBV7-6